This T cell receptor beta chain originates from a study of T-cell reconstitution after alpha-beta-depleted transplantation in children. Using unique molecular identifiers, the investigators prepared the TCRbeta library. TCRdb reanalysed the PCR reads using MiXCR and keeps one entry per CDR3 protein. The repertoire has about 640,000 distinct CDR3 sequences, 10% to 15% of them found once; the top ten carry roughly 2.3%. This clonotype was picked up a small number of times. The sample here was PBMCs, mostly from graft donor cells, taken 360 days after TCRalphabeta/CD19-depleted stem cell transplant. This TCR derives from a male patient aged 5 to 17 who had a stem cell transplant for acute myeloid leukemia, so the T cells may come from the graft donor.

The CDR3 is CASSYYWTSGQYF. The DNA for the CDR3 is TGTGCCAGCAGTTACTACTGGACTAGCGGGCAGTACTTC. V usage is TRBV6-2 or TRBV6-3 and J usage is TRBJ2-7; 10 bases fit TRBD2. Germline V lookup: CDR1 MNHEY, CDR2 SVGEGT. The junction had 3 bases not matched to a gene; V was cut back by 1 base and J by 9 bases. The CDR3 consists of 13 residues.